A selection of T cell receptor beta chains follows, all from one sample in a study of shared clonotypes between healthy human individuals. Clones were read by immunoSEQ multiplex PCR, and TCRdb kept only the in-frame ones, dropping some. The sample has about 2 million clones; approximately 95% are singletons. What was sequenced was naive CD4+ T cells sorted from blood. Every receptor here comes from a man between 18 and 29 years old in good health. Each CDR3 is given with its conserved first and last residue. D genes are given only for firm matches.

TRBD2,TRBV2,CASSWGGTSTAQYF
.,TRBV6-5,CASSYQPGPLNEQFF
TRBD2,TRBV5-4,CASSLAEAGGTGELFF
TRBD1,TRBV27,CASSTFGYGTGQETQYF
TRBD2,TRBV5-1,CASSPQSSGGPSGYEQYF
.,TRBV28,CASSLLSYEQYF
.,TRBV9,CASSAQGLWGTDTQYF
TRBD2,TRBV18,CASSPTLAGETGELFF
.,TRBV6-1,CASSDGGKGYGYTF
.,TRBV30,CAWSVALNDQPQHF
.,TRBV4-1,CASSRRNTEAFF
TRBD2,TRBV27,CASMGLAAVEFTDTQYF
TRBD1,TRBV6-5,CASSFRTGGMNTEAFF
TRBD2,TRBV28,CASSLGGGAGELFF
TRBD1,TRBV5-1,CASTLQGSPDTQYF
.,TRBV7-2,CASSLARGSTNEKLFF
TRBD1,TRBV12-5,CASGLGLKQGLGNTEAFF
.,TRBV11-1,CASSFLSGYRYF
.,TRBV7-6,CASSLGQGSGYTF
.,TRBV9,CASSVGGSSTDTQYF
.,TRBV6-5,CANRRGQPQHF
.,TRBV5-6,CASRLDLGDYGYTF
.,TRBV29-1,CSVDGGGNEQFF